A single sample gave rise to the 32 T cell receptor beta chains below, sequenced in a study of OX40 agonist ivuxolimab in advanced cancers. Method: immunoSEQ multiplex PCR; TCRdb's copy keeps in-frame clones and lacks some. There are about 82,000 clones in the sample; 70% to 90% occur only once, and about 0.8% lies in the top ten. Sequencing was performed on CD4+ or CD8+ T cells sorted from blood, taken in a trial of the OX40 agonist ivuxolimab. The receptor source for this set is an adult with an advanced solid tumor such as melanoma, head and neck, liver or kidney cancer.

This CDR3 reads CASSSQNRMEQYF. The DNA of the CDR3 is TGTGCCAGTAGTAGCCAGAACCGAATGGAGCAGTACTTC. V is TRBV19 and J is TRBJ2-7; D uncertain. This CDR3 has 13 amino acids. Between the trimmed V and J ends, which lost 4 bases and 7 bases, there was a span of 14 bases. The V gene's germline CDR1 is LNHDA and CDR2 SQIVND (reference sequence).

The genes are TRBV6-5 and TRBJ2-2, with D unclear. Germline lookup yields CDR1 MNHEY and CDR2 SVGAGI. V lost 4 bases and J lost 6, with 15 bases in between. This CDR3 contains 15 residues. The CDR3 here is CASSSTVSHSGELFF. Here the CDR3 DNA reads TGTGCCAGCAGTTCTACAGTATCCCATTCCGGGGAGCTGTTTTTT.

This clone was seen just once. This chain uses TRBV29-1 with TRBJ2-7; 12 nucleotides line up with TRBD2. Germline-derived CDR1 and CDR2 are SQVTM and ANQGSEA. The CDR3 runs 14 residues. The V gene end was trimmed by 6 bases and the J gene end by 2 bases; junction bases not matched to a gene: 5. The CDR3 DNA sequence: TGCAGCGTAGCTAGCGGGAGGGCCCCCTACGAGCAGTACTTC. Its protein is CSVASGRAPYEQYF.

The genes are TRBV30 and TRBJ2-1; 10 bases are a match to TRBD2. The germline CDR1 and CDR2 sequences are GTSNPN and SVGIG (reference sequence). This CDR3 has 15 amino acids. Trimming cost V 2 bases and J 8 bases; bases outside gene matches: 9. DNA for the CDR3: TGTGCCTGGAGTATGGCACTAGCGGGATTCGATGAGCAGTTCTTC. It yields the protein CAWSMALAGFDEQFF.

The V and J genes are TRBV15 and TRBJ2-5, with TRBD1 identical over 8 bases. The trim removed 9 bases at V and 2 bases at J, leaving 11 bases unmatched. This CDR3 spans 15 amino acids. The germline CDR1 and CDR2 sequences are LNHNV and YYDKDF (reference sequence). CDR3 nucleotides: TGTGCCACGGTCCAGGACAGGGCGCGGCAAGAGACCCAGTACTTC. This gives the protein CATVQDRARQETQYF.

This clone was detected once. This chain connects TRBV19 to TRBJ1-1, with TRBD1 matching over 7 bases. V trimming: 6 bases; J trimming: 5 bases; junction bases outside the gene matches: 9. Germline V gene sequence: CDR1 LNHDA, CDR2 SQIVND (reference sequence). The length of the CDR3 is 14 residues. The CDR3 here is CASRTNRGGTEAFF. The CDR3 DNA reads TGTGCCAGTAGGACCAACAGGGGAGGTACTGAAGCTTTCTTT.

The chain employs TRBV19 and TRBJ2-2; D uncertain. V was trimmed by 7 bases and J by 7 bases, leaving 7 bases between them. The germline CDR1 and CDR2 sequences are LNHDA and SQIVND (reference sequence). The CDR3 is made up of 11 amino acids. The CDR3 loop is CASKAFGELFF. As DNA, the CDR3 is TGTGCCAGTAAGGCGTTCGGGGAGCTGTTTTTT.

As for this clone: At one end the junction does not follow the germline gene, possibly because of a read error. This rearrangement joins TRBV11-2 to TRBJ2-7; the match to TRBD2 covers 7 bases. Looked up from germline, CDR1 is SGHAT and CDR2 is FQNNGV. The CDR3 spans 14 residues. CDR3 amino acids: CASSIDGGTYEQYF. In DNA, the CDR3 is TGTGCCAGCAGCATAGACGGGGGGACCTACGAGCAGTACTTC.

The V and J genes are TRBV7-3 and TRBJ1-1; D unclear. Germline CDR1 and CDR2: SGHTA and FQGTGA. With 1 base removed from V and 3 bases from J, the gap between germline ends came to 12 bases. CDR3 length: 15 amino acids. CDR3 DNA: TGTGCCAGCAGCTTAATGCCGGCAGCAGACACTGAAGCTTTCTTT. Translated, it gives CASSLMPAADTEAFF.

The rearrangement joins TRBV19 to TRBJ2-3; perhaps TRBD1 as D (6 bases). Germline V gene lookup returns CDR1 LNHDA and CDR2 SQIVND (reference sequence). The CDR3 runs 14 residues. Trimming removed 7 bases at V and 3 bases at J, with 14 bases between. This CDR3 is CASTPQGVTDTQYF. The DNA of the CDR3 is TGTGCCAGTACTCCACAGGGTGTTACAGATACGCAGTATTTT. Based on the CDR3 plus reference TRBV19 and TRBJ2-3, the full variable domain is DGGITQSPKYLFRKEGQNVTLSCEQNLNHDAMYWYRQDPGQGLRLIYYSQIVNDFQKGDIAEGYSVSREKKESFPLTVTSAQKNPTAFYLCASTPQGVTDTQYFGPGTRLTVL.

The J gene is TRBJ2-4, the V gene TRBV1; TRBD2, the table's D call, was not compared with the DNA. TRBV1 is an annotated pseudogene. The CDR3 is made up of 15 amino acids. The CDR3 DNA follows: TGCACCAGCATCGAAAAGGGCGGGGCCAAAAACATTCAGTACTTC. Amino acid sequence: CTSIEKGGAKNIQYF.

The chain recombines TRBV5-1 with TRBJ2-6, with unresolved D. The germline CDR1 and CDR2 sequences are SGHRS and YFSETQ. Between the trimmed V and J ends, which lost 5 bases and 0 bases, there was a span of 6 bases. The CDR3 consists of 14 residues. CDR3 sequence: CASSESSGANVLTF. The CDR3 coding sequence is TGCGCCAGCAGTGAAAGCTCTGGGGCCAACGTCCTGACTTTC.

The rearrangement links TRBV28 to TRBJ1-3; no clear D. This CDR3 comprises 12 residues. Trimming cost V 6 bases and J 3 bases, with 6 bases left between them. CDR1 is MDHEN, CDR2 SYDVKM, per germline. CDR3 nucleotides: TGTGCCAGCAGCACCTATGGAAACACCATATATTTT. This sequence encodes CASSTYGNTIYF.

The CDR3 DNA sequence: TGTGCCAGTAAGAGCAGGGGGCCCTCCAACGTCCTGACTTTC. Its protein is CASKSRGPSNVLTF. The rearrangement joins TRBV19 to TRBJ2-6; the match to TRBD1 covers 8 bases. Germline V gives CDR1 LNHDA, CDR2 SQIVND (reference sequence). The V gene end was trimmed by 7 bases and the J gene end by 8 bases; junction bases not matched to a gene: 7. The CDR3 runs to 14 residues. Full variable domain (remainder filled in from reference TRBV19 and TRBJ2-6): DGGITQSPKYLFRKEGQNVTLSCEQNLNHDAMYWYRQDPGQGLRLIYYSQIVNDFQKGDIAEGYSVSREKKESFPLTVTSAQKNPTAFYLCASKSRGPSNVLTFGAGSRLTVL.

V and J are TRBV18 and TRBJ2-1; D ambiguous. Trimming took off 3 bases at V and 0 bases at J, with 9 bases between the two ends. This CDR3 region has 15 residues. Per the germline V gene, CDR1 is KGHSH and CDR2 is LQKENI. CDR3 nucleotides: TGTGCCAGCTCACCTGAGGAAAGCTCCTACAATGAGCAGTTCTTC. Residues: CASSPEESSYNEQFF.

The J gene is TRBJ2-1, the V gene TRBV9; possibly TRBD2 for D (6 bases). The germline V and J ends were trimmed by 0 bases and 8 bases, with 15 bases remaining between them. The length of the CDR3 is 15 residues. The germline V gene encodes CDR1 SGDLS and CDR2 YYNGEE. CDR3 sequence: CASSVDGSGLHEQFF. As DNA, the CDR3 is TGTGCCAGCAGCGTAGACGGGAGTGGGCTTCATGAGCAGTTCTTC.

V is TRBV4-3 and J is TRBJ1-1, with 9 bases identical to TRBD1. Germline V gene lookup returns CDR1 LGHNA and CDR2 YSLEER. This CDR3 region has 18 residues. The trim removed 3 bases at V and 0 bases at J, leaving 11 bases unmatched. The DNA for the CDR3 is TGCGCCAGCAGCCAGGGAACAGGGGGCGGAAACATGAACACTGAAGCTTTCTTT. Translated, it gives CASSQGTGGGNMNTEAFF.

The chain recombines TRBV15 with TRBJ2-3; TRBD2 matches 8 bases. With V trimmed by 4 bases and J by 5 bases, 11 bases remained unmatched. Germline CDR1 LNHNV, CDR2 YYDKDF (reference sequence). CDR3 length: 16 residues. In DNA form, the CDR3 reads TGTGCCACCAGCATTCAAACGGGGGGGCAGAAAGATACGCAGTATTTT. Its translation: CATSIQTGGQKDTQYF.

V gene TRBV28 combines with J gene TRBJ2-3; 8 positions agree with TRBD2. Germline assignment: CDR1 MDHEN and CDR2 SYDVKM. The length of the CDR3 is 15 residues. J lost 7 bases, V lost 8 bases, and 14 bases had no gene match. The CDR3: CASALGGVGGYTQYF. The CDR3 nucleotides are TGTGCCAGCGCCCTCGGGGGGGTAGGTGGTTATACGCAGTATTTT.

This clone has just a few counts. CDR3 loop: CASSQNTGELFF. The CDR3 region has the DNA TGTGCCAGCAGTCAAAACACCGGGGAGCTGTTTTTT. The V and J genes are TRBV28 and TRBJ2-2; D not certain. The V gene lost 5 bases and the J gene lost 2 bases, with 3 bases spanning the gap. The CDR3 is made up of 12 amino acids. Looked up from germline, CDR1 is MDHEN and CDR2 is SYDVKM.

V and J are TRBV18 and TRBJ1-4, with D hard to call. The germline gives CDR1 KGHSH, CDR2 LQKENI. CDR3 size: 14 residues. V was cut by 2 bases and J by 1 base, with 5 bases left in between. The CDR3 region is CASSPVVTNEKLFF. The CDR3 bases are TGTGCCAGCTCACCAGTGGTAACTAATGAAAAACTGTTTTTT.

The chain's CDR3 is CASSRASGGQETQYF. In nucleotides, the CDR3 is TGTGCCAGTAGTAGGGCTAGCGGAGGCCAAGAGACCCAGTACTTC. The chain is built from TRBV19 and TRBJ2-5; the match to TRBD2 covers 7 bases. The CDR3 has 15 amino acids. Germline V gene sequence: CDR1 LNHDA, CDR2 SQIVND (reference sequence). J gave up 1 base and V 4 bases, and 6 bases lay outside the gene matches. The variable domain in full, with the rest retrieved from reference TRBV19 and TRBJ2-5, is DGGITQSPKYLFRKEGQNVTLSCEQNLNHDAMYWYRQDPGQGLRLIYYSQIVNDFQKGDIAEGYSVSREKKESFPLTVTSAQKNPTAFYLCASSRASGGQETQYFGPGTRLLVL.

V and J are TRBV7-6 and TRBJ2-1; 8 bases line up with TRBD1. Unmatched junction bases numbered 10, after V lost 5 bases and J lost 7 bases. The CDR3 totals 15 residues. CDR1 is SGHVS and CDR2 is FNYEAQ in the germline V gene. CDR3 sequence reads: CASSHSTGVRNEQFF. In DNA form, the CDR3 reads TGTGCCAGCAGCCACTCGACAGGGGTGCGGAATGAGCAGTTCTTC.

The V and J genes are TRBV7-9 and TRBJ2-5, with 10 bases aligning to TRBD1. With 3 bases clipped from V and 4 bases from J, the junction kept 5 bases outside the gene matches. Germline V lookup: CDR1 SEHNR, CDR2 FQNEAQ (reference sequence). This CDR3 spans 15 amino acids. The CDR3 here is CASSLGQGMAETQYF. The CDR3 nucleotides are TGTGCCAGCAGCTTGGGACAGGGGATGGCAGAGACCCAGTACTTC.

The chain uses TRBV10-3 and TRBJ2-5; D is ambiguous. The CDR3 has 11 residues. Looked up from germline, CDR1 is ENHRY and CDR2 is SYGVKD. V lost 7 bases, J lost 1 base, and 4 bases lay in between. The CDR3 DNA sequence: TGTGCCATCAAGGCCCAAGAGACCCAGTACTTC. Protein: CAIKAQETQYF.

The J gene is TRBJ1-2, the V gene TRBV19; 7 bases map to TRBD1. The V gene's germline CDR1 is LNHDA and CDR2 SQIVND (reference sequence). CDR3 length: 14 residues. V gave up 7 bases and J gave up 8 bases; unmatched junction bases: 13. As DNA, the CDR3 is TGTGCCAGTATCAAGACAGGGAGCATTTCGGGCTACACCTTC. It translates to CASIKTGSISGYTF.

The rearrangement links TRBV4-2 to TRBJ1-5; D might be TRBD1 (5 bases). Germline assignment: CDR1 LGHNA and CDR2 YNFKEQ. The CDR3 is made up of 18 amino acids. The V and J ends lost 0 bases and 5 bases respectively, with 20 bases between them. The CDR3 sequence is CASSQDPRGRVGDQPQHF. CDR3 in DNA: TGTGCCAGCAGCCAAGATCCGCGGGGCAGGGTGGGTGATCAGCCCCAGCATTTT.

The chain couples TRBV5-1 to TRBJ2-7, with a weak D call TRBD1 (6 bases). CDR3 length: 14 amino acids. From germline, CDR1 is SGHRS and CDR2 YFSETQ. With 4 bases removed from V and 0 bases from J, the gap between germline ends came to 11 bases. The CDR3 DNA reads TGCGCCAGCAGCCACACGGGACACTCCTACGAGCAGTACTTC. It encodes CASSHTGHSYEQYF.

J is TRBJ1-4 and V is TRBV19, with unresolved D. This CDR3 has 16 amino acids. The ends were cut back, 3 bases at V and 7 bases at J, with 18 bases in the middle. In germline, CDR1 is LNHDA, CDR2 SQIVND (reference sequence). The CDR3 bases are TGTGCCAGTAGTATTAGATCCTCCCCGTTTCCTGAAAAACTGTTTTTT. This translates into CASSIRSSPFPEKLFF.

J is TRBJ2-7 and V is TRBV7-9; no reliable D call. Germline CDR1 and CDR2: SEHNR and FQNEAQ (reference sequence). The V end was cut by 5 bases, the J end by 1 base, with 9 bases between. The CDR3 spans 13 residues. DNA for the CDR3: TGTGCCAGCAGCCCCGACAATTCCTACGAGCAGTACTTC. Its protein is CASSPDNSYEQYF.

This clone was picked up one time. The V gene is TRBV7-2, the J gene TRBJ2-5; 9 bases line up with TRBD1. The CDR3 has 13 residues. Germline values: CDR1 SGHTA, CDR2 FQGNSA. V gave up 5 bases and J gave up 4 bases; unmatched junction bases: 2. CDR3 amino acids: CASSPTGGETQYF. CDR3 bases: TGTGCCAGCAGCCCGACAGGGGGAGAGACCCAGTACTTC.

The chain is built from TRBV19 and TRBJ2-2; TRBD2 matches 16 bases. Germline-derived CDR1 and CDR2 are LNHDA and SQIVND (reference sequence). The CDR3 runs to 18 residues. V was pared by 6 bases and J by 2 bases, with 6 bases of the junction left unmatched. In DNA, the CDR3 is TGTGCCAGTAGGGCCGGGACTAGCGGGAGGGTTAACACCGGGGAGCTGTTTTTT. Protein sequence: CASRAGTSGRVNTGELFF.